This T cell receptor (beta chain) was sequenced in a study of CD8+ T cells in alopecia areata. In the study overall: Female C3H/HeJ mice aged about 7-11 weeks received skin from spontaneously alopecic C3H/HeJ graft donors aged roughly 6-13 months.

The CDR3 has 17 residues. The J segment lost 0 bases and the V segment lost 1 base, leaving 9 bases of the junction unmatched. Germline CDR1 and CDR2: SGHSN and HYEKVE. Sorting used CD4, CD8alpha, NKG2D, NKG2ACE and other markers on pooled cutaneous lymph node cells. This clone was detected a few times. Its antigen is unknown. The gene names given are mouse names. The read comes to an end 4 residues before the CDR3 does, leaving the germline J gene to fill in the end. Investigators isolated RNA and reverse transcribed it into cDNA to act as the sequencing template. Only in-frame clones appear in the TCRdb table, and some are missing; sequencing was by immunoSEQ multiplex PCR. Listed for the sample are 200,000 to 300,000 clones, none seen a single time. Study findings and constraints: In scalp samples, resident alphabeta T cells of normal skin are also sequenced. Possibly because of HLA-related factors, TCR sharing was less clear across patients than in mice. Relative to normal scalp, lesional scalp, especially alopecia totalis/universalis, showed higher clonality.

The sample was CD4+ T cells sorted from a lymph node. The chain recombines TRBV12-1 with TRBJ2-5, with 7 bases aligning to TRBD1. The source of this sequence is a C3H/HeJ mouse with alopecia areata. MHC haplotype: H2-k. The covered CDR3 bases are TGTGCCAGCTCTCTGTCCGGGACAGCATTTAACCAAGAC. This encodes CASSLSGTAFNQD. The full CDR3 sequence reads CASSLSGTAFNQDTQYF.